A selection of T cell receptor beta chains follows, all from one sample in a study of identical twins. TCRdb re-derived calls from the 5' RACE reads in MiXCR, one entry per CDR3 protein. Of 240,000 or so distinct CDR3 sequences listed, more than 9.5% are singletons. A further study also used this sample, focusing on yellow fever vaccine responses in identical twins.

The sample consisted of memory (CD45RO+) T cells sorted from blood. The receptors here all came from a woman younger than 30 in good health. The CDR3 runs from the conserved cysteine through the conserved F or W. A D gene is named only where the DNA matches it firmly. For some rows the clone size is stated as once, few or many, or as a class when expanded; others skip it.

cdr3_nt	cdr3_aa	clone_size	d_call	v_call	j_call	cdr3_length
TGTGCCAGCAGGTCAGCGGGGGAAGCTTTCTTT	CASRSAGEAFF	few	.	TRBV6-2/TRBV6-3	TRBJ1-1	11
TGTGCCAGCTCTTCTGGCTCCTACGAGCAGTACTTC	CASSSGSYEQYF	many	.	TRBV28	TRBJ2-7	12
TGCGCCAGCAGCCAAGTATGGCGCGGATTCAATCAGCCCCAGCATTTT	CASSQVWRGFNQPQHF	few	.	TRBV4-1	TRBJ1-5	16
TGCAGCGTTACCGGGCCTTCACGGGCAGAGACCCAGTACTTC	CSVTGPSRAETQYF	few	.	TRBV29-1	TRBJ2-5	14
TGTGCCAGCAGAGACTCTAGCACTGGGGCCAACGTCCTGACTTTC	CASRDSSTGANVLTF	.	.	TRBV3-1	TRBJ2-6	15
TGCAGTGCTAGCCCAGGGACAGGGTTTTTGGTGGGCTACACCTTC	CSASPGTGFLVGYTF	.	TRBD1	TRBV20-1	TRBJ1-2	15
TGTGCCAGCAGGACCCACGGGGCCACATCCGAAAAACTGTTTTTT	CASRTHGATSEKLFF	few	.	TRBV7-2	TRBJ1-4	15
TGCAGTGCAATGGGACAGGGGCGAGTCTACAATGAGCAGTTCTTC	CSAMGQGRVYNEQFF	.	TRBD1	TRBV20-1	TRBJ2-1	15
TGTGCCAGCAGTTACCTCGTGGGCCGCGCGGGGGGACAAACCTACGAGCAGTACTTC	CASSYLVGRAGGQTYEQYF	few	TRBD2	TRBV6-2/TRBV6-3	TRBJ2-7	19
TGTGCCAGCAGTGAGAGCCGTACTGACACCGGGGAGCTGTTTTTT	CASSESRTDTGELFF	many	.	TRBV25-1	TRBJ2-2	15
TGTGCCATCAGTGAGTCATCGCAGGGTCCTAGCTACACCTTC	CAISESSQGPSYTF	few	.	TRBV10-3	TRBJ1-2	14
TGCAGCGTTGACGATCTGTTTGGGACCCGCGGGACCGATACGCAGTATTTT	CSVDDLFGTRGTDTQYF	.	.	TRBV29-1	TRBJ2-3	17
TGTGCCAGCAGACGGGACCTCTACGAGCAGTACTTC	CASRRDLYEQYF	many	.	TRBV12-3/TRBV12-4	TRBJ2-7	12
TGTGCCAGCGGAGTGGGGAACGGGGCTCAGCCCCAGCATTTT	CASGVGNGAQPQHF	few	.	TRBV9	TRBJ1-5	14
TGTGCTAGCAGCTTAGGCGGGAAGTATTCAGAGACCCAGTACTTC	CASSLGGKYSETQYF	few	.	TRBV7-7	TRBJ2-5	15
TGTGCCAGCAGCTTGTGGACCGGGGATGGCTACACCTTC	CASSLWTGDGYTF	few	.	TRBV5-6	TRBJ1-2	13
TGTGCCAGCAGCTCGGGAGGCGGGGGAGGTGTACTAAGACAGCCCCAGCATTTT	CASSSGGGGGVLRQPQHF	few	.	TRBV13	TRBJ1-5	18
TGTGCCAGCAGACCACGGACTAAGAGTAACACCGGGGAGCTGTTTTTT	CASRPRTKSNTGELFF	few	.	TRBV6-1	TRBJ2-2	16
TGTGCCAGCAGTTCGAGGGCTAGCGGTGCCTACGAGCAGTACTTC	CASSSRASGAYEQYF	.	TRBD2	TRBV27	TRBJ2-7	15
TGCGCCAGCAGCTTGGCCCCAGGGACAGATACGCAGTATTTT	CASSLAPGTDTQYF	.	.	TRBV5-1	TRBJ2-3	14
TGTGCCAGCCAGCCTTCAGGGAACTCCTACGAGCAGTACTTC	CASQPSGNSYEQYF	.	.	TRBV18	TRBJ2-7	14
TGTGCCAGCTGTTCCCGGGGGGTCAACATTCAGTACTTC	CASCSRGVNIQYF	once	TRBD2	TRBV28	TRBJ2-4	13
TGTGCCAGCAGTCGACAGTCCGGCTACGAAAAACTGTTTTTT	CASSRQSGYEKLFF	many	.	TRBV12-3/TRBV12-4	TRBJ1-4	14
TGTGCCAGCACCACAGGGTCTGGGCAGTTCTTC	CASTTGSGQFF	few	.	TRBV2	TRBJ2-1	11
TGTGCCAGCAGTTTATCTCGGACAGGGAGTGGCTACACCTTC	CASSLSRTGSGYTF	few	TRBD1	TRBV27	TRBJ1-2	14
TGCAGTGCTAGTAGACGTGCCGGGAGGGTCTCCTACAATGAGCAGTTCTTC	CSASRRAGRVSYNEQFF	.	TRBD2	TRBV20-1	TRBJ2-1	17
TGTGCCACCAGTGACGCAGGGCAAGGTGAGGCTTTCTTT	CATSDAGQGEAFF	.	.	TRBV24-1	TRBJ1-1	13
TGCAGTGCTAGAGATCTGGGGCGCACAGATACGCAGTATTTT	CSARDLGRTDTQYF	many	.	TRBV20-1	TRBJ2-3	14
TGTGCCAGCAGCTCGGGACTAGCGGGAGGGACCGGGGAGCTGTTTTTT	CASSSGLAGGTGELFF	.	TRBD2	TRBV7-2	TRBJ2-2	16
TGTGCCAGCAGCTTGGCCAGCGGGGGGACCAACACCGGGGAGCTGTTTTTT	CASSLASGGTNTGELFF	.	TRBD2	TRBV5-5	TRBJ2-2	17
TGTGCCTGGAGCGGGACAGGGTGGGTGCAGTACTTC	CAWSGTGWVQYF	few	TRBD1	TRBV30	TRBJ2-7	12
TGTGCCAGCATCTGGGAGCAGAGACTCCCTACTTTC	CASIWEQRLPTF	few	.	TRBV6-1	TRBJ2-1	12
TGTGCCAGCAGCTTAACCGGGGGACAGAATTCACCCCTCCACTTT	CASSLTGGQNSPLHF	once	TRBD1	TRBV7-3	TRBJ1-6	15
TGTGCCAGCAGCCACGAAATAGGAAAACTGTTTTTT	CASSHEIGKLFF	many	.	TRBV4-2	TRBJ1-4	12
TGTGCCAGCAGTTTAAGGAACAGGGGGTTAAGGGAGCAGTACTTC	CASSLRNRGLREQYF	few	TRBD1	TRBV12-3/TRBV12-4	TRBJ2-7	15
TGTGCCAGCAGCTTAGTCAGGTCTGAAAAACTGTTTTTT	CASSLVRSEKLFF	many	.	TRBV7-2	TRBJ1-4	13
TGTGCCAGTAGTTTCACTAGCGGGGGTCCGAGCGAGCAGTACTTC	CASSFTSGGPSEQYF	few	TRBD2	TRBV19	TRBJ2-7	15
TGTGCCAGCAGCTTGATCCACAGCTACAATGAGCAGTTCTTC	CASSLIHSYNEQFF	few	.	TRBV7-2	TRBJ2-1	14
TGTGCCAGCAGCCCGGACAGGACTCAAGAGACCCAGTACTTC	CASSPDRTQETQYF	many	TRBD1	TRBV6-1	TRBJ2-5	14
TGCAGTGCTAGAGATGGCCTAGCGGCTATCTACGAGCAGTACTTC	CSARDGLAAIYEQYF	many	TRBD2	TRBV20-1	TRBJ2-7	15
TGTGCCACCTCTTCGCGGGACGGTTTGGGGGGTGAGCAGTTCTTC	CATSSRDGLGGEQFF	many	.	TRBV24-1	TRBJ2-1	15
TGTGCCAGCCGCACCCGAAGACCGGATAATGAAAAACTGTTTTTT	CASRTRRPDNEKLFF	many	.	TRBV2	TRBJ1-4	15
TGCGCCAGCAGCGCGCTGGTGGGAGAAGCTTTCTTT	CASSALVGEAFF	many	.	TRBV5-1	TRBJ1-1	12
TGCGCCAGCAGCTTGGCCGGGGACGAATACAATGAGCAGTTCTTC	CASSLAGDEYNEQFF	many	.	TRBV5-1	TRBJ2-1	15
TGCAGTGCTCCTACCCTAGCGGGGGGATACGAGCAGTACTTC	CSAPTLAGGYEQYF	few	TRBD2	TRBV20-1	TRBJ2-7	14
TGCGCCAGCAGTCAGGGGATCGATTCACCCCTCCACTTT	CASSQGIDSPLHF	many	.	TRBV5-1	TRBJ1-6	13
TGTGCCAGCAGCCAAGAGGGCGGTCCTGAGCAGTTCTTC	CASSQEGGPEQFF	.	.	TRBV4-2	TRBJ2-1	13
TGTCCCAGCAGTGGGACAGGGGTGAGCACAGATACGCAGTATTTT	CPSSGTGVSTDTQYF	few	TRBD1	TRBV6-1	TRBJ2-3	15
TGTGCCAGCAGCGCTGGGCGCAGCTCAGATACGCAGTATTTT	CASSAGRSSDTQYF	few	.	TRBV11-3	TRBJ2-3	14
TGTGCCAGCAGTGGAGCCATGGACAGGGCTGGAAACACCATATATTTT	CASSGAMDRAGNTIYF	.	TRBD1	TRBV12-3/TRBV12-4	TRBJ1-3	16
TGTGCCAGCAGTGGACAGGGACTAAACGAGCAGTACTTC	CASSGQGLNEQYF	few	.	TRBV28	TRBJ2-7	13
TGTGCCACGGTCCGGGGGCTCAATCAGCCCCAGCATTTT	CATVRGLNQPQHF	many	.	TRBV10-3	TRBJ1-5	13
TGTGCCAGCAGTTTGGTGGGACAGGGGGCGTATCTCGAGCAGTACTTC	CASSLVGQGAYLEQYF	few	TRBD1	TRBV27	TRBJ2-7	16
TGTGCCACGATGACAGGGGGCTTCACAGATACGCAGTATTTT	CATMTGGFTDTQYF	few	TRBD1	TRBV6-1	TRBJ2-3	14
TGTGCCAGCAGTCTACAACCCCGACAGGGAGGGACTGAAGCTTTCTTT	CASSLQPRQGGTEAFF	few	TRBD1	TRBV6-5	TRBJ1-1	16
TGCGCCAGCAGCTTGGGGCCGACCCAACACAATGAGCAGTTCTTC	CASSLGPTQHNEQFF	.	.	TRBV5-1	TRBJ2-1	15
TGTGCCAGTTCGACAGGGTTCGCCCAGCGGTCTGAGACCCAGTACTTC	CASSTGFAQRSETQYF	many	TRBD1	TRBV12-3/TRBV12-4	TRBJ2-5	16
TGTGCCAGCAGCCAAGGTCCCCCAACCGGAACCACCTACGAGCAGTACTTC	CASSQGPPTGTTYEQYF	.	.	TRBV3-1	TRBJ2-7	17
TGTGCCAGCAGTTCCCCAGATAACACCGGGGAGCTGTTTTTT	CASSSPDNTGELFF	.	.	TRBV21-1	TRBJ2-2	14